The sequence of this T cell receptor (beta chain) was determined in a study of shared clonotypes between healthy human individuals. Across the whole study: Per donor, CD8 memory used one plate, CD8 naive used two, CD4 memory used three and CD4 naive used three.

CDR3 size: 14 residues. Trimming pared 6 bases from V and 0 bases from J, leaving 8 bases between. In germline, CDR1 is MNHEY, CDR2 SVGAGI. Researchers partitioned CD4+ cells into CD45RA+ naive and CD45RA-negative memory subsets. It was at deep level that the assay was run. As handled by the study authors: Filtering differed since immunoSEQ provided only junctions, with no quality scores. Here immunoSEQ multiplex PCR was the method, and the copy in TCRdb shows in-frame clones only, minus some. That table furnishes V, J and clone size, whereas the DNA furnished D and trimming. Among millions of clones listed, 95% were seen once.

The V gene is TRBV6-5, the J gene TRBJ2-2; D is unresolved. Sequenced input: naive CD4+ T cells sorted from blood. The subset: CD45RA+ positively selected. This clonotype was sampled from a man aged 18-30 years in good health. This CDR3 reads CASRISANTGELFF. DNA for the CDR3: TGTGCCAGCAGAATCAGTGCGAACACCGGGGAGCTGTTTTTT.